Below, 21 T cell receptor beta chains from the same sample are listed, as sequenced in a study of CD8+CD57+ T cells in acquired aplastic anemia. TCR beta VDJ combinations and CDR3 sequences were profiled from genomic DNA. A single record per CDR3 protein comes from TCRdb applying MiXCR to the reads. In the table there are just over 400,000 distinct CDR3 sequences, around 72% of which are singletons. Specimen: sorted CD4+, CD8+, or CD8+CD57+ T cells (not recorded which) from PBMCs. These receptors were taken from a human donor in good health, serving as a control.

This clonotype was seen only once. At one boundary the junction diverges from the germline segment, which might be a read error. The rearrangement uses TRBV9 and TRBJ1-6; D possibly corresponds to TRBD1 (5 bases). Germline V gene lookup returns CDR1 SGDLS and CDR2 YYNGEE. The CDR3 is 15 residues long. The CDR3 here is CATSRDSGRAYALHF. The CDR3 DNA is TGTGCCACCAGCAGGGATTCCGGGAGAGCCTACGCGCTCCACTTT.

Written as DNA, the CDR3 is TGCAGTGCTAGGGGACAGGGTGTAAACTGTAATTCACCCCTCCACTTT. It yields the protein CSARGQGVNCNSPLHF. The rearrangement uses TRBV20-1 and TRBJ1-6; TRBD1 matches at 9 bases. The CDR3 sequence is 16 residues long. CDR1 is DFQATT and CDR2 is SNEGSKA in the germline V gene (reference sequence). With V trimmed by 3 bases and J by 6 bases, 9 bases remained unmatched.

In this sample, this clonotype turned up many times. The CDR3 DNA reads as TGTGCCAGCAGTGTTTTTCCCACCCAGTACTTC. Encoded protein: CASSVFPTQYF. This rearrangement joins TRBV6-1 to TRBJ2-5; no firm D call. Germline loops: CDR1 MNHNS, CDR2 SASEGT. Trimming stripped 4 bases from V and 8 bases from J, with 8 bases between. The CDR3 consists of 11 residues.

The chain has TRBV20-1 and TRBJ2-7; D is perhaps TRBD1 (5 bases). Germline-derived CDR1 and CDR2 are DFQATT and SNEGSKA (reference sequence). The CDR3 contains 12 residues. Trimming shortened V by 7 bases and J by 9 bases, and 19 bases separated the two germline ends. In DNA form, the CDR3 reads TGCAGTGGCTACAGGATCTTCTTCGGGCAGTACTTC. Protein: CSGYRIFFGQYF.

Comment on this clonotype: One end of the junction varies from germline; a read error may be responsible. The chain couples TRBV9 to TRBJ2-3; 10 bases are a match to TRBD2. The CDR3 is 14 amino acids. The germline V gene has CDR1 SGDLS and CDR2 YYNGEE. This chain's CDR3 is CASSLAGGSDKQYF. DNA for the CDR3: TGTGCCAGCAGCTTAGCGGGGGGTTCAGATAAGCAGTATTTT.

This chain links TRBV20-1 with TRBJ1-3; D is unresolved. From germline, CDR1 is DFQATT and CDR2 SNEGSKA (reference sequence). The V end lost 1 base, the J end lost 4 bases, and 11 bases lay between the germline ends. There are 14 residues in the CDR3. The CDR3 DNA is TGCAGTGCTAGAGTGGCTAGCGGGGGAAACACCATATATTTT. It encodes CSARVASGGNTIYF.

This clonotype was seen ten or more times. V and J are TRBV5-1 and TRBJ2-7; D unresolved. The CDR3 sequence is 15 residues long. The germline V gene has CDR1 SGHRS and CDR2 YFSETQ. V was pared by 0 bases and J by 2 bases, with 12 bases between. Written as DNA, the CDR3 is TGCGCCAGCAGCTTGGATGCGAGGCCCCCCTACGAGCAGTACTTC. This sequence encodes CASSLDARPPYEQYF.

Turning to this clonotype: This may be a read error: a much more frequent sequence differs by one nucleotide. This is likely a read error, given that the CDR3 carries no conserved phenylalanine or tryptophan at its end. In DNA, the CDR3 is TGCAGTGCTACCACCGGGACAGCTAATGAAAAACTGTTTCTT. Protein product: CSATTGTANEKLFL. This chain links TRBV20-1 with TRBJ1-4; 7 bases are shared with TRBD1. CDR1 and CDR2 (germline): DFQATT, SNEGSKA (reference sequence). Trimming removed 4 bases from V and 3 bases from J; junction bases left unmatched: 5. The CDR3 loop spans 14 amino acids.

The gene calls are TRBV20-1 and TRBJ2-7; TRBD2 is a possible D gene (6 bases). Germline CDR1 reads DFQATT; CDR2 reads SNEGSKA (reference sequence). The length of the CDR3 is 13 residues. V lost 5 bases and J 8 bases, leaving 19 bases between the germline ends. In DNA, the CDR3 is TGCAGTGCTCTGCGGGGTATCCATCAGCAGCAGTACTTC. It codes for CSALRGIHQQQYF.

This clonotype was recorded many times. The chain's CDR3 is CATSDPLGDLRGTDTQYF. The CDR3 region has the DNA TGTGCCACCAGTGATCCCTTGGGGGATTTGCGGGGCACAGATACGCAGTATTTT. The J gene is TRBJ2-3, the V gene TRBV24-1; D tentatively fits TRBD1 or TRBD2 (5 bases each). Trimming cost V 3 bases and J 1 base, with 19 bases left between them. Germline CDR1 and CDR2: KGHDR and SFDVKD. This CDR3 has 18 amino acids.

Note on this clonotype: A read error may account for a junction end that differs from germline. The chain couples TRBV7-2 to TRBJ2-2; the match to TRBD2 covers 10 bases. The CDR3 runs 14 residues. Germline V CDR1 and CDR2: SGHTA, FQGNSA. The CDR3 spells CASSSPASGGSGAF. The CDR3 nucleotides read TGTGCCAGCAGCTCCCCGGCTAGCGGGGGCTCTGGGGCCTTT.

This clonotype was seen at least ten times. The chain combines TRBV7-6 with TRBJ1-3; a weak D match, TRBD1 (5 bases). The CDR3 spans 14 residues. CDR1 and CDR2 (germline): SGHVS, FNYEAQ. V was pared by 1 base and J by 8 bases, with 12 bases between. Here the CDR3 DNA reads TGTGCCAGCAGCTTAGGATATCAGGGAGACACCATATATTTT. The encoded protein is CASSLGYQGDTIYF.

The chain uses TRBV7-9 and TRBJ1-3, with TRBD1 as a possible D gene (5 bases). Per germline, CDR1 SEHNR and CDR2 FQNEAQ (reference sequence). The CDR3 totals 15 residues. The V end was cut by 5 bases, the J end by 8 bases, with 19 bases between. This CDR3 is CASSVLGTPGYTIYF. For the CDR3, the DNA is TGTGCCAGCAGCGTGCTCGGGACGCCTGGGTACACCATATATTTT.

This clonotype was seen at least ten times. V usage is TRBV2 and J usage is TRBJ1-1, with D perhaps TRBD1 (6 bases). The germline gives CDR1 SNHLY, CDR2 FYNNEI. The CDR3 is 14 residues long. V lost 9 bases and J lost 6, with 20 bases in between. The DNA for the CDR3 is TGTGCCAGTCTTACTGGGGGCGAAGTATCTGAAGCTTTCTTT. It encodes CASLTGGEVSEAFF.

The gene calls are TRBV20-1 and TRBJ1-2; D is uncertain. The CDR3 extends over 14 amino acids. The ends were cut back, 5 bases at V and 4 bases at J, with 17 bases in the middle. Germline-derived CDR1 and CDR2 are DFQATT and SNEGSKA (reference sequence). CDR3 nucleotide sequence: TGCAGTGCTCCACCCCTAACCCTCCCCTATGGCTACACCTTC. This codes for CSAPPLTLPYGYTF.

CDR3 nucleotide sequence: TGCAGTGCTAGAGTGGGGTTTAGTTCAGAAGCTTTCTTT. It codes for CSARVGFSSEAFF. The chain recombines TRBV20-1 with TRBJ1-1; D is unclear. V was cut by 1 base and J by 8 bases, with 14 bases left in between. The CDR3 loop spans 13 amino acids. CDR1 is DFQATT and CDR2 is SNEGSKA in the germline V gene (reference sequence).

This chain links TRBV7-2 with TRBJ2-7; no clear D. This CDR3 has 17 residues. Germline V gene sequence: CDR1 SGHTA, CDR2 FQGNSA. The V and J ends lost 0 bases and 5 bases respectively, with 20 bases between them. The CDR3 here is CASSLALPVSAHHEQYF. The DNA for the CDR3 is TGTGCCAGCAGCTTAGCTTTGCCGGTTTCGGCCCACCACGAGCAGTACTTC.

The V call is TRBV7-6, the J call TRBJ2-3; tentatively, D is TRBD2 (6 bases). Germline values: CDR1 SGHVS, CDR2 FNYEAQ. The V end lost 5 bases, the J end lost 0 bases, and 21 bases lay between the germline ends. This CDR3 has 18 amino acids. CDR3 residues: CASSQNLPTAGSTDTQYF. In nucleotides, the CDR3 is TGTGCCAGCAGCCAAAACCTACCTACAGCGGGTAGCACAGATACGCAGTATTTT.

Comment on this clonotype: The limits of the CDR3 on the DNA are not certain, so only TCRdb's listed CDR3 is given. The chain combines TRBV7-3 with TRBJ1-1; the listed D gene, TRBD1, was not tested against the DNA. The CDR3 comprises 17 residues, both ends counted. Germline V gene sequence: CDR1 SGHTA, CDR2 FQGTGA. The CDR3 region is CASSGRGDTEAFFEAFF.

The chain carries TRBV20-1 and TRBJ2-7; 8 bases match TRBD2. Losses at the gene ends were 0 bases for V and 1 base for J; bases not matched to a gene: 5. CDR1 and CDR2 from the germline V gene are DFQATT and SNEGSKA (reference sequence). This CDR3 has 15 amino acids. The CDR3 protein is CSARDWGGGSYEQYF. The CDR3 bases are TGCAGTGCTAGAGATTGGGGCGGGGGGTCCTACGAGCAGTACTTC.

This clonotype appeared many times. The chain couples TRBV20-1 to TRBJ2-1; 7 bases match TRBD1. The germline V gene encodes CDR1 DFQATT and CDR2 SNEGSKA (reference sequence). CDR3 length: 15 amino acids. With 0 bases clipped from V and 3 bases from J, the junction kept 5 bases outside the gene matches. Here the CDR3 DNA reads TGCAGTGCTAGAGATTCAAGGACAGGCTACAATGAGCAGTTCTTC. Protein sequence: CSARDSRTGYNEQFF.